This TCR beta chain was identified during a study of CD8 T cells in ankylosing spondylitis. Study outcomes and limitations: Blood of patients with ankylosing spondylitis appeared to be characterized by a TCR beta motif of eight highly homologous variants.

On this clonotype itself: Its antigen remains unknown.

MiXCR was run by TCRdb on the 5' RACE reads, yielding one entry per CDR3 protein. Among a few hundred thousand distinct CDR3 sequences, about 20% were seen once, and the ten largest hold roughly a sixth. The J segment lost 7 bases and the V segment lost 1 base, leaving 6 bases of the junction unmatched. The CDR3 is made up of 16 amino acids. Germline V lookup: CDR1 SGHTA, CDR2 FQGTGA. The receptor comes from a male donor with ankylosing spondylitis. V and J are TRBV7-3 and TRBJ2-1; 11 positions agree with TRBD2. The sample comprised blood, either unsorted or a sorted T cell fraction (not recorded which). CDR3 sequence reads: CASSLMGTSGLNEQFF. The CDR3 DNA sequence: TGTGCCAGCAGCTTAATGGGGACTAGCGGCTTGAATGAGCAGTTCTTC. Looking up the rest from reference TRBV7-3 and TRBJ2-1 gives the full variable domain: GAGVSQTPSNKVTEKGKYVELRCDPISGHTALYWYRQSLGQGPEFLIYFQGTGAADDSGLPNDRFFAVRPEGSVSTLKIQRTERGDSAVYLCASSLMGTSGLNEQFFGPGTRLTVL.